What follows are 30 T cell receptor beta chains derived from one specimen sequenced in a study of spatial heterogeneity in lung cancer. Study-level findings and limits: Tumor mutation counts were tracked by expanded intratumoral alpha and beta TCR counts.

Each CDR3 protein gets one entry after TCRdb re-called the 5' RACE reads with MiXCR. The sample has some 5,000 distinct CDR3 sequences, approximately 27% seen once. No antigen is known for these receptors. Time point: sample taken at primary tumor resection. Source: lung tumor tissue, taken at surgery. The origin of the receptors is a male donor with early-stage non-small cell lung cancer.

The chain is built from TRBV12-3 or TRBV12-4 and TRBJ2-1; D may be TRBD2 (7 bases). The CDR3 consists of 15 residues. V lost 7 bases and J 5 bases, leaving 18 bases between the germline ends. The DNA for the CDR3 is TGTGCCAGCACCTTAGGGGGGAGGGCCAACAATGAGCAGTTCTTC. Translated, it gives CASTLGGRANNEQFF.

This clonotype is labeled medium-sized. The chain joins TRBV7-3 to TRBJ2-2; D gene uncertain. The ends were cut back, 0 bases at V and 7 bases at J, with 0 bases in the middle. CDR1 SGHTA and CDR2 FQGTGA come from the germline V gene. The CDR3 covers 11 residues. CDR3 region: CASSLTGELFF. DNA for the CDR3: TGTGCCAGCAGCTTAACCGGGGAGCTGTTTTTT. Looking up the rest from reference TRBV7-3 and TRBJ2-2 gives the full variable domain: GAGVSQTPSNKVTEKGKYVELRCDPISGHTALYWYRQSLGQGPEFLIYFQGTGAADDSGLPNDRFFAVRPEGSVSTLKIQRTERGDSAVYLCASSLTGELFFGEGSRLTVL.

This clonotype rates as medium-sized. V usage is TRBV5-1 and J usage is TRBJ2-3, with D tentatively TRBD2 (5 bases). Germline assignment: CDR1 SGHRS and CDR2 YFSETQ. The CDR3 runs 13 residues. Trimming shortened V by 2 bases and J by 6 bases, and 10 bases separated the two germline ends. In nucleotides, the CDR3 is TGCGCCAGCAGCTTAGAAACTAGTGATACGCAGTATTTT. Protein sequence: CASSLETSDTQYF.

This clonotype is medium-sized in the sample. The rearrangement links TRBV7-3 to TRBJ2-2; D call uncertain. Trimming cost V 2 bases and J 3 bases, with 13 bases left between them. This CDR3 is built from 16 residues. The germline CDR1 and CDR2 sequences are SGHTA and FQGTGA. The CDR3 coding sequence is TGTGCCAGCAGCTTAGGGCGTTTCATGGACACCGGGGAGCTGTTTTTT. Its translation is CASSLGRFMDTGELFF.

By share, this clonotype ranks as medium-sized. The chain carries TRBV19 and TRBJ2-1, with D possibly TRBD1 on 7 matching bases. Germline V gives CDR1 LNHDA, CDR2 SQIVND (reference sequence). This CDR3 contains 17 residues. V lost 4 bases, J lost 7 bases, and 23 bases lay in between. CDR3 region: CASSRRRTGGVRNEQFF. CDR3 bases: TGTGCCAGTAGTAGACGACGGACAGGAGGGGTGAGGAATGAGCAGTTCTTC. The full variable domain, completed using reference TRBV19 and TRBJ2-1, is DGGITQSPKYLFRKEGQNVTLSCEQNLNHDAMYWYRQDPGQGLRLIYYSQIVNDFQKGDIAEGYSVSREKKESFPLTVTSAQKNPTAFYLCASSRRRTGGVRNEQFFGPGTRLTVL.

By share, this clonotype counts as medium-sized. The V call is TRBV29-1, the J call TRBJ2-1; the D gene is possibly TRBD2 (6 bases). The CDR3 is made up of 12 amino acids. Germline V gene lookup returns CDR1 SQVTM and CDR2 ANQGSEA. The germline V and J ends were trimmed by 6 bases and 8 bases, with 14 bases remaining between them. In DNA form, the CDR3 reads TGCAGCGTGCGGGGCCAGGTCGATGAGCAGTTCTTC. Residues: CSVRGQVDEQFF.

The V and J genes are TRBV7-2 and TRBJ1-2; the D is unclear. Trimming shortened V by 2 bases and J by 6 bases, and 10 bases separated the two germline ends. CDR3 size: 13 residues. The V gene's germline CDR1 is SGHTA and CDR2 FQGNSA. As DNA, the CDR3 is TGTGCCAGCAGCTTATATGGCGGGGATGGCTACACCTTC. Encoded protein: CASSLYGGDGYTF.

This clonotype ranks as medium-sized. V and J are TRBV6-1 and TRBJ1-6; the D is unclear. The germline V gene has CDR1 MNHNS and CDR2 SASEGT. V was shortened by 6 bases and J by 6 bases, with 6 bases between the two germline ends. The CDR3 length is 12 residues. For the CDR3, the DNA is TGTGCCAGCAGGGCGGCTAATTCACCCCTCCACTTT. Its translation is CASRAANSPLHF.

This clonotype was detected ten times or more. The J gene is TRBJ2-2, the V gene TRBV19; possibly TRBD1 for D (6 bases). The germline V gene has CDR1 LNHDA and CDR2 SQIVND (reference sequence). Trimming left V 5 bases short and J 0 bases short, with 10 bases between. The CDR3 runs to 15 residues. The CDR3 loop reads CASSPQGANTGELFF. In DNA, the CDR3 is TGTGCCAGTAGTCCACAGGGCGCGAACACCGGGGAGCTGTTTTTT.

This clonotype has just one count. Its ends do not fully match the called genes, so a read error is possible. The CDR3, as DNA: TGCAGTGCTCGAAACAGGGACTACCTCTACGAGCAGTACTTT. Protein product: CSARNRDYLYEQYF. This chain uses TRBV20-1 with TRBJ2-7, with a weak D call TRBD2 (7 bases). This CDR3 contains 14 residues. CDR1 is DFQATT, CDR2 SNEGSKA, per germline (reference sequence).

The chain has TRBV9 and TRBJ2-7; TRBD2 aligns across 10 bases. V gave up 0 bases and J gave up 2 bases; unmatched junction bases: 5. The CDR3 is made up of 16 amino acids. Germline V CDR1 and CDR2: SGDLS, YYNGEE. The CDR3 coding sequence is TGTGCCAGCAGCGTAGGGACTAGCGGAGCCCCCTACGAGCAGTACTTC. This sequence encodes CASSVGTSGAPYEQYF. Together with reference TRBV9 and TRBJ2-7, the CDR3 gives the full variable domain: DSGVTQTPKHLITATGQRVTLRCSPRSGDLSVYWYQQSLDQGLQFLIQYYNGEERAKGNILERFSAQQFPDLHSELNLSSLELGDSALYFCASSVGTSGAPYEQYFGPGTRLTVT.

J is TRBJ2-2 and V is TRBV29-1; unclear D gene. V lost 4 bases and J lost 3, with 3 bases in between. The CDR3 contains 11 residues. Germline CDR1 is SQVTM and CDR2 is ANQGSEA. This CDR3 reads CSVAYTGELFF. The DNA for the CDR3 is TGCAGCGTTGCATACACCGGGGAGCTGTTTTTT.

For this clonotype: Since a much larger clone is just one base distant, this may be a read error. CDR3 in amino acids: CAGSLEGGELFF. In nucleotides, the CDR3 is TGTGCCGGCAGTTTAGAAGGCGGGGAGCTGTTTTTT. This chain uses TRBV12-3 or TRBV12-4 with TRBJ2-2; D call uncertain. The CDR3 is 12 amino acids.

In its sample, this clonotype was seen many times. CDR3 DNA sequence: TGTGCCAGCAGCTCGGGGAGTCATCAAGAGACCCAGTACTTC. This codes for CASSSGSHQETQYF. V usage is TRBV7-3 and J usage is TRBJ2-5, with D possibly matching TRBD2 (5 bases). Trimming removed 4 bases at V and 2 bases at J, with 11 bases between. The germline gives CDR1 SGHTA, CDR2 FQGTGA. The CDR3 loop spans 14 amino acids.

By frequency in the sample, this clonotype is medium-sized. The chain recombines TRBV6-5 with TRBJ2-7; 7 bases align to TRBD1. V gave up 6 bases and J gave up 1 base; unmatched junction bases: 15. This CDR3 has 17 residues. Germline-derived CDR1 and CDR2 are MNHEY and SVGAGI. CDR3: CASRVRQGKLTSYEQYF. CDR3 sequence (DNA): TGTGCCAGCAGGGTAAGACAGGGAAAACTCACTTCCTACGAGCAGTACTTC.

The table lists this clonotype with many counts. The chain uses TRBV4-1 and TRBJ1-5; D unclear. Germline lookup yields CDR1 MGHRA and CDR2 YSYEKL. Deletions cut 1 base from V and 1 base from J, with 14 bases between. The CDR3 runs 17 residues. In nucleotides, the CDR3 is TGCGCCAGCAGCCAAGTTGATATGGGGTTCAGCAATCAGCCCCAGCATTTT. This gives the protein CASSQVDMGFSNQPQHF.

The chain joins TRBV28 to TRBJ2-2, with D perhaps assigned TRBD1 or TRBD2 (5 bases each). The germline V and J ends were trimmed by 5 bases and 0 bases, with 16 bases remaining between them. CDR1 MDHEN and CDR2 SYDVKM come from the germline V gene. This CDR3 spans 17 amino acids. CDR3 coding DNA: TGTGCCAGCAGTCCTCGAGGGGTCACCTCGAACACCGGGGAGCTGTTTTTT. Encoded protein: CASSPRGVTSNTGELFF.

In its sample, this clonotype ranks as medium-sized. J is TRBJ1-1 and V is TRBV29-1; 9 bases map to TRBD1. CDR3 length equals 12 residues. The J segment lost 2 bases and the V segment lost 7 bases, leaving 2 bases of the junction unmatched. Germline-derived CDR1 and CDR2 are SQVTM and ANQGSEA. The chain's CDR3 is CSGGQGNTEAFF. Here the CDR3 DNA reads TGCAGCGGGGGACAGGGAAACACTGAAGCTTTCTTT. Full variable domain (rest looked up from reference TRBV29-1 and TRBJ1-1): SAVISQKPSRDICQRGTSLTIQCQVDSQVTMMFWYRQQPGQSLTLIATANQGSEATYESGFVIDKFPISRPNLTFSTLTVSNMSPEDSSIYLCSGGQGNTEAFFGQGTRLTVV.

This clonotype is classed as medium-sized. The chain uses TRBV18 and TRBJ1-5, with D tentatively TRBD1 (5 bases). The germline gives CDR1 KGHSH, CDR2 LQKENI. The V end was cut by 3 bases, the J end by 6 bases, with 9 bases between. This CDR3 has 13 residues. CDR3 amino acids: CASSPVGGQPQHF. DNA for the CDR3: TGTGCCAGCTCACCGGTCGGGGGTCAGCCCCAGCATTTT.

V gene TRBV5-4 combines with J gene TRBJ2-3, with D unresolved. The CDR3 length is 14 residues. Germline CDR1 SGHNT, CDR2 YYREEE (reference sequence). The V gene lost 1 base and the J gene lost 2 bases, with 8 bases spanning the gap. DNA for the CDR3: TGTGCCAGCAGCTTGCGAAGCCCCACAGATACGCAGTATTTT. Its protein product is CASSLRSPTDTQYF.

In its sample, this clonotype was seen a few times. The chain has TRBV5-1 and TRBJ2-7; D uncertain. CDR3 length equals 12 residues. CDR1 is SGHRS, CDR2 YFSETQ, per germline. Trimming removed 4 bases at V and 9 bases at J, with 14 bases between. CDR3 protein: CASSPEGSGQYF. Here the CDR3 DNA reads TGCGCCAGCAGCCCGGAAGGTAGTGGGCAGTACTTC.

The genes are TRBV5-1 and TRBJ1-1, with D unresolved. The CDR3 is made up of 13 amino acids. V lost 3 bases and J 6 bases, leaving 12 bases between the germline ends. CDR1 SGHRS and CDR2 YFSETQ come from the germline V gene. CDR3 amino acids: CASSSSGVSEAFF. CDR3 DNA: TGCGCCAGCAGCTCTTCTGGGGTCTCTGAAGCTTTCTTT.

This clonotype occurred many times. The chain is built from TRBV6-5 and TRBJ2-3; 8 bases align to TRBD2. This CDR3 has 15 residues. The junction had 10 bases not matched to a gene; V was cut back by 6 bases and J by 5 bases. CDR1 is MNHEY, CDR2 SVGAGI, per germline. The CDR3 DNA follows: TGTGCCAGCAGAAACAGCGGGAGTAGTATAGATACGCAGTATTTT. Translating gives CASRNSGSSIDTQYF.

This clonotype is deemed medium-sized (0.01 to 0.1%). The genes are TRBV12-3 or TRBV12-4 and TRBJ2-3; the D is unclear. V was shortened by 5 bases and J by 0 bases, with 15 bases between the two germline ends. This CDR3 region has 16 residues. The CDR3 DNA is TGTGCCAGCAGTCCCGGGCTCTACTCTAGCACAGATACGCAGTATTTT. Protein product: CASSPGLYSSTDTQYF.

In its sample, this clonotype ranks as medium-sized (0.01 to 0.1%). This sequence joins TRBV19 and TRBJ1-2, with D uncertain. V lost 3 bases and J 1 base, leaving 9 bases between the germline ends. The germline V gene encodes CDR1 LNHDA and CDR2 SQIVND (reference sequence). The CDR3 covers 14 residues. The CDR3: CASSIRDGNYGYTF. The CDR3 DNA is TGTGCCAGTAGTATCCGTGATGGTAACTATGGCTACACCTTC.

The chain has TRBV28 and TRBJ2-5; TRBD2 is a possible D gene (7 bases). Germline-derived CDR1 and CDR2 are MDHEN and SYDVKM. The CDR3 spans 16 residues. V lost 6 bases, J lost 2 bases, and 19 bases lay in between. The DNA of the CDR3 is TGTGCCAGCAGCACTCGAGGCGGGGGCACTCAAGAGACCCAGTACTTC. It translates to CASSTRGGGTQETQYF.

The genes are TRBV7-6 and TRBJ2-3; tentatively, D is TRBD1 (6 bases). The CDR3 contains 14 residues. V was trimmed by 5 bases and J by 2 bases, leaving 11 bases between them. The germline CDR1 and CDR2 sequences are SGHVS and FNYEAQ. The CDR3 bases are TGTGCCAGCAGCCCCCGGACAGTCACAGATACGCAGTATTTT. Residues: CASSPRTVTDTQYF. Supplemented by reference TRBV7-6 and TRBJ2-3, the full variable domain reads GAGVSQSPRYKVTKRGQDVALRCDPISGHVSLYWYRQALGQGPEFLTYFNYEAQQDKSGLPNDRFSAERPEGSISTLTIQRTEQRDSAMYRCASSPRTVTDTQYFGPGTRLTVL.

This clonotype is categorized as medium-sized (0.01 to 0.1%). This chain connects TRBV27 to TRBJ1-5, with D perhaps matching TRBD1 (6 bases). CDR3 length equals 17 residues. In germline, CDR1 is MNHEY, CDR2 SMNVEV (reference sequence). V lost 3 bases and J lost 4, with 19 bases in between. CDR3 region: CASSFANWGAGNQPQHF. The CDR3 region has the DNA TGTGCCAGCAGTTTTGCGAACTGGGGGGCTGGAAATCAGCCCCAGCATTTT.

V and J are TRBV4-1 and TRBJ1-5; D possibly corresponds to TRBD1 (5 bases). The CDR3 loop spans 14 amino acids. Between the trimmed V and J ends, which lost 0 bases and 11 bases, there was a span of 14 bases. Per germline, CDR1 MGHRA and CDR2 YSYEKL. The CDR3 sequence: CASSQDEGFEAQHF. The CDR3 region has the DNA TGCGCCAGCAGCCAAGATGAGGGGTTTGAGGCCCAGCATTTT.

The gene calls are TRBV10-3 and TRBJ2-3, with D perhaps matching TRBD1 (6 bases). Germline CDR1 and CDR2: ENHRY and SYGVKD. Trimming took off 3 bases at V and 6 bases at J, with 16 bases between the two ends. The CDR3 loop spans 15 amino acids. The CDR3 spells CAISDSKGGQDTQYF. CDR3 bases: TGTGCCATCAGTGATTCCAAAGGGGGTCAGGATACGCAGTATTTT.